The source of this T cell receptor beta chain is a study of OX40 agonist ivuxolimab in advanced cancers. The germline V gene has CDR1 KGHSH and CDR2 LQKENI. V shed 6 bases and J shed 3 bases, with 11 bases lying between them. The CDR3 has 13 amino acids. Sequencing used immunoSEQ multiplex PCR; TCRdb keeps in-frame clones, though not all of them. The sample holds 55,000 to 95,000 clones, 88% seen once. The rearrangement joins TRBV18 to TRBJ1-1, with unresolved D. Sequenced material: CD4+ or CD8+ T cells sorted from blood, taken in a trial of the OX40 agonist ivuxolimab. This receptor was identified in an adult with an advanced solid tumor such as melanoma, head and neck, liver or kidney cancer. CDR3 coding DNA: TGTGCCAGCTCCCAGGCGTTGGACACTGAAGCTTTCTTT. Amino acid sequence: CASSQALDTEAFF.